The 15 T cell receptor beta chains below come from one sample, sequenced in a study of shared clonotypes between healthy human individuals. Naive CD8 isolation took CD45RO-negative cells positively selected for CCR7 and excluded terminally differentiated effector memory CD45RA+ cells. Only in-frame clones appear in the TCRdb table, and some are missing; sequencing was by immunoSEQ multiplex PCR. Counted here are some 2.1 million clones, approximately 94% occurring once; the ten biggest clones make up more than 0.95%. The sequenced material came from naive CD8+ T cells sorted from blood. The origin of the receptors is a man younger than 35 in good health.

This clone is a singleton in its sample. The chain employs TRBV23-1 and TRBJ2-5, with a tentative D call TRBD2 (6 bases). TRBV23-1 is an ORF, and what it does is uncertain. The CDR3 contains 16 residues. The V gene lost 0 bases and the J gene lost 2 bases, with 13 bases spanning the gap. CDR3 region: CASSQSEGSRQETQYF. Written as DNA, the CDR3 is TGCGCCAGCAGTCAATCGGAGGGGTCGAGGCAAGAGACCCAGTACTTC.

The chain carries TRBV4-3 and TRBJ2-5; D gene unclear. The germline gives CDR1 LGHNA, CDR2 YSLEER. The CDR3 has 15 amino acids. With 2 bases removed from V and 5 bases from J, the gap between germline ends came to 15 bases. The CDR3 region is CASSQFGGLGETQYF. In DNA form, the CDR3 reads TGCGCCAGCAGCCAATTCGGTGGCCTCGGGGAGACCCAGTACTTC.

The chain has TRBV4-2 and TRBJ1-1, with 7 bases identical to TRBD1. J lost 1 base, V lost 0 bases, and 5 bases had no gene match. Germline V CDR1 and CDR2: LGHNA, YNFKEQ. There are 16 residues in the CDR3. The CDR3 region has the DNA TGTGCCAGCAGCCAAGATTTGGACAGGACGAACACTGAAGCTTTCTTT. Encoded protein: CASSQDLDRTNTEAFF.

The V call is TRBV6-6, the J call TRBJ2-1, with D perhaps TRBD1 (5 bases). Germline-derived CDR1 and CDR2 are MNHNY and SVGAGI (reference sequence). V lost 4 bases, J lost 3 bases, and 16 bases lay in between. The CDR3 is made up of 16 amino acids. CDR3 nucleotides: TGTGCCAGCAGTTCCGGCCCGACAGAGATCTACAATGAGCAGTTCTTC. As protein: CASSSGPTEIYNEQFF.

The V and J genes are TRBV4-3 and TRBJ2-7; TRBD2 agrees at 7 bases. This CDR3 region has 15 residues. In germline, CDR1 is LGHNA, CDR2 YSLEER. The V segment lost 3 bases and the J segment 1 base; nucleotides outside the gene matches: 6. CDR3 amino acids: CASSQAASGSYEQYF. CDR3 nucleotide sequence: TGCGCCAGCAGCCAGGCGGCTAGCGGTTCCTACGAGCAGTACTTC.

V and J are TRBV10-3 and TRBJ2-1; TRBD2 matches at 11 bases. The V and J ends lost 10 bases and 5 bases, in that order; junction bases with no gene match: 1. This CDR3 spans 12 amino acids. CDR1 is ENHRY, CDR2 SYGVKD, per germline. CDR3 loop: CATGLADNEQFF. The CDR3 coding sequence is TGTGCCACGGGACTAGCGGACAATGAGCAGTTCTTC.

The chain has TRBV27 and TRBJ1-1; D is ambiguous. Germline V lookup: CDR1 MNHEY, CDR2 SMNVEV (reference sequence). The CDR3 has 14 residues. Between the trimmed V and J ends, which lost 2 bases and 0 bases, there was a span of 7 bases. The CDR3 spells CASSLKGLNTEAFF. DNA of the CDR3: TGTGCCAGCAGTTTAAAGGGTTTGAACACTGAAGCTTTCTTT.

The V call is TRBV28, the J call TRBJ1-5; D gene ambiguous. The CDR3 is made up of 14 amino acids. Germline loops: CDR1 MDHEN, CDR2 SYDVKM. V shed 6 bases and J shed 9 bases, with 18 bases lying between them. Here the CDR3 reads CASSRLGGYSPQHF. The CDR3 DNA is TGTGCCAGCAGCCGACTCGGAGGGTATTCGCCCCAGCATTTT.

This clone turned up a few times. This chain links TRBV6-1 with TRBJ1-2, with D unresolved. Germline CDR1 is MNHNS and CDR2 is SASEGT. This CDR3 has 11 residues. Trimming removed 10 bases from V and 5 bases from J, with 11 bases in between. CDR3 amino acids: CATARPYGYTF. In nucleotides, the CDR3 is TGTGCCACCGCAAGACCATATGGCTACACCTTC.

In regard to this clone: The CDR3 end shows no conserved phenylalanine or tryptophan, and so a read error is likely. The V gene is TRBV19, the J gene TRBJ1-6; 10 bases are shared with TRBD1. V lost 4 bases and J lost 6; bases outside the gene matches: 6. The CDR3 length is 16 residues. Germline CDR1 and CDR2: LNHDA and SQIVND (reference sequence). CDR3 coding DNA: TGTGCCAGTAGTACCCGGACAGGGGGTGGTAATTCACCCCTCCACTCT. It translates to CASSTRTGGGNSPLHS.

This chain joins TRBV2 and TRBJ1-1, with D perhaps TRBD1 (6 bases). V was clipped by 3 bases and J by 0 bases, with 11 bases between them. This CDR3 has 15 amino acids. Germline V CDR1 and CDR2: SNHLY, FYNNEI. The CDR3 here is CASSDWTVMNTEAFF. The DNA for the CDR3 is TGTGCCAGCAGTGATTGGACAGTTATGAACACTGAAGCTTTCTTT.

The chain combines TRBV4-1 with TRBJ1-6, with D perhaps matching TRBD1 (5 bases). This CDR3 comprises 16 residues. Per the germline V gene, CDR1 is MGHRA and CDR2 is YSYEKL. Trimming took off 3 bases at V and 8 bases at J, with 17 bases between the two ends. The CDR3 DNA sequence: TGCGCCAGCAGCCACCGAATTTCAGGGTATGATTCACCCCTCCACTTT. Translation gives CASSHRISGYDSPLHF.

The chain employs TRBV5-4 and TRBJ2-1; TRBD2 agrees at 10 bases. The CDR3 has 15 amino acids. CDR1 is SGHNT, CDR2 YYREEE, per germline (reference sequence). The V segment lost 4 bases and the J segment 3 bases; nucleotides outside the gene matches: 4. The CDR3: CASSPTSGVYNEQFF. CDR3 bases: TGTGCCAGCAGCCCTACTAGCGGGGTCTACAATGAGCAGTTCTTC. The whole variable domain, remainder taken from reference TRBV5-4 and TRBJ2-1, is ETGVTQSPTHLIKTRGQQVTLRCSSQSGHNTVSWYQQALGQGPQFIFQYYREEENGRGNFPPRFSGLQFPNYSSELNVNALELDDSALYLCASSPTSGVYNEQFFGPGTRLTVL.

This clone was seen a handful of times. The chain links TRBV5-4 to TRBJ1-6, with D possibly TRBD1 on 6 matching bases. The CDR3 is 14 amino acids. The germline V and J ends were trimmed by 4 bases and 7 bases, with 12 bases remaining between them. In germline, CDR1 is SGHNT, CDR2 YYREEE (reference sequence). For the CDR3, the DNA is TGTGCCAGCAGCCCGGACAGCCAGAATTCACCCCTCCACTTT. Amino acids: CASSPDSQNSPLHF.

The chain uses TRBV4-3 and TRBJ2-3; 7 nucleotides line up with TRBD1. The length of the CDR3 is 14 residues. Germline trimming cut 1 base from V and 7 bases from J; bases unmatched to any gene: 5. Germline V CDR1 and CDR2: LGHNA, YSLEER. The DNA of the CDR3 is TGCGCCAGCAGCCAAGTAGGGACAGTTAATACGCAGTATTTT. Protein sequence: CASSQVGTVNTQYF.